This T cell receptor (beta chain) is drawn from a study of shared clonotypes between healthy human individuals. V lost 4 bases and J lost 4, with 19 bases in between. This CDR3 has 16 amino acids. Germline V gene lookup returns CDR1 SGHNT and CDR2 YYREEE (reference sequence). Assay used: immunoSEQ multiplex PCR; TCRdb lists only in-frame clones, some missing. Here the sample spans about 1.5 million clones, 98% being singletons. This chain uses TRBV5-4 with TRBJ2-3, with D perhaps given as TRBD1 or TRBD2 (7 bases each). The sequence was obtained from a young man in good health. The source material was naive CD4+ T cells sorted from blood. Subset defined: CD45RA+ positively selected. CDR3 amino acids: CASSPGRGRRSDTQYF. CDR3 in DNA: TGTGCCAGCAGCCCGGGGAGGGGGCGCCGATCAGATACGCAGTATTTT.